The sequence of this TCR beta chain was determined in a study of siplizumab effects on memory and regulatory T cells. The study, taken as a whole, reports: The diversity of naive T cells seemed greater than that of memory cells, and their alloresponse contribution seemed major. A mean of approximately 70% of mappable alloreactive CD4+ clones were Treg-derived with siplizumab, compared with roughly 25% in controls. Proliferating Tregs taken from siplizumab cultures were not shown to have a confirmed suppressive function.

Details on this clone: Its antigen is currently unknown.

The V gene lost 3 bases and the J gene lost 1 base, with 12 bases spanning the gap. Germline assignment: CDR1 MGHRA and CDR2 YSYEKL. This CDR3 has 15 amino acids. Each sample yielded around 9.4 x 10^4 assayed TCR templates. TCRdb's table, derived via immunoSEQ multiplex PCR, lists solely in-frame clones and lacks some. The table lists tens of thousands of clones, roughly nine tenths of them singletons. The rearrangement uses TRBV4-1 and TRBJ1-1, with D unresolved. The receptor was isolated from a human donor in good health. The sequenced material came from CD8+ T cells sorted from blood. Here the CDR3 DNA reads TGCGCCAGCAGCCAGTTGGCCGGTAAGAACACTGAAGCTTTCTTT. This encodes CASSQLAGKNTEAFF.